This is a list of T cell receptor beta chains from one sample in a study of prognosis after radiotherapy for stage I lung cancer. TCRdb ran MiXCR on the multiplex PCR reads and lists one entry per CDR3 protein. The data show approximately 8,800 distinct CDR3 sequences, 62% seen once. This material consisted of PBMCs, taken before or after stereotactic body radiation therapy (not recorded which). Source of these receptors: a donor at least 50 years old with non-small cell lung cancer. The CDR3 runs from the conserved cysteine through the conserved F or W.

v_call cdr3_aa
TRBV24-1 CATSEGLAGGDEQFF
TRBV19 CASSINPRMSQPQHF
TRBV19 CASTGTGGSGNTIYF
TRBV15 CATSVGTGGADTQYF
TRBV2 CASRGQGPGTQRPQYF
TRBV3-1 CASSQGGLASYEQYF
TRBV6-2/TRBV6-3 CASSPNRGSHEQYF
TRBV20-1 CSARSPGGEAFF
TRBV5-1 CASSLEVRDSPYEQYF
TRBV6-1 CASNLRERYNEQFF
TRBV28 CASNIAGAYNEQFF
TRBV5-6 CSSSVRRAGRSTITDTQYF
TRBV12-3/TRBV12-4 CASSFSGGTDTQYF
TRBV2 CASSENLGSGGYTF
TRBV15 CATSRGRGGQGNQPQHF
TRBV5-4 CASSYSRGGAGTDTQYF
TRBV20-1 CSAPRQGRNEQFF
TRBV4-2 CASSQGMRQGNTEAFF
TRBV20-1 CSARVGGSETQYF
TRBV9 CASSRYSGGITDTQYF
TRBV20-1 CSAQNPRSSYNEQFF
TRBV15 CATSRKPGQNYGYTF
TRBV20-1 CSARVASGRASNEQFF
TRBV24-1 CATSDQIGNEQFF
TRBV6-2/TRBV6-3 CASSAMGLAGGLNEQFF
TRBV27 CASRGTGNTIYF
TRBV28 CASSSIAGPNADTQYF
TRBV12-3/TRBV12-4 CASSSGFEQFF
TRBV6-2/TRBV6-3 CASRLQGDRNQPHHF
TRBV7-8 CASSFGAGGYTDTQYF
TRBV6-1 CASRREGWYLFF
TRBV7-3 CASSLIGAQGTEAFF
TRBV27 CASSGSVQGSSEQYF
TRBV6-9 CSSSYMGGNTIYF
TRBV30 CAWAGQGHQPQHF
TRBV6-8 CASSYSRREGSYEQYF
TRBV5-1 CASSPGLGYTQYF
TRBV24-1 CATSLGSANEQYF
TRBV7-8 CASSFRDTGRGEQYF
TRBV7-6 CASSPQTSGETQYF
TRBV5-1 CASSPNPTGADTQYF
TRBV20-1 CSASTPGTGPPDTEAFF
TRBV5-1 CASSPRGVDEQFF
TRBV5-5 CASSAQRHYGYTF
TRBV19 CASSTDQYQPQHF